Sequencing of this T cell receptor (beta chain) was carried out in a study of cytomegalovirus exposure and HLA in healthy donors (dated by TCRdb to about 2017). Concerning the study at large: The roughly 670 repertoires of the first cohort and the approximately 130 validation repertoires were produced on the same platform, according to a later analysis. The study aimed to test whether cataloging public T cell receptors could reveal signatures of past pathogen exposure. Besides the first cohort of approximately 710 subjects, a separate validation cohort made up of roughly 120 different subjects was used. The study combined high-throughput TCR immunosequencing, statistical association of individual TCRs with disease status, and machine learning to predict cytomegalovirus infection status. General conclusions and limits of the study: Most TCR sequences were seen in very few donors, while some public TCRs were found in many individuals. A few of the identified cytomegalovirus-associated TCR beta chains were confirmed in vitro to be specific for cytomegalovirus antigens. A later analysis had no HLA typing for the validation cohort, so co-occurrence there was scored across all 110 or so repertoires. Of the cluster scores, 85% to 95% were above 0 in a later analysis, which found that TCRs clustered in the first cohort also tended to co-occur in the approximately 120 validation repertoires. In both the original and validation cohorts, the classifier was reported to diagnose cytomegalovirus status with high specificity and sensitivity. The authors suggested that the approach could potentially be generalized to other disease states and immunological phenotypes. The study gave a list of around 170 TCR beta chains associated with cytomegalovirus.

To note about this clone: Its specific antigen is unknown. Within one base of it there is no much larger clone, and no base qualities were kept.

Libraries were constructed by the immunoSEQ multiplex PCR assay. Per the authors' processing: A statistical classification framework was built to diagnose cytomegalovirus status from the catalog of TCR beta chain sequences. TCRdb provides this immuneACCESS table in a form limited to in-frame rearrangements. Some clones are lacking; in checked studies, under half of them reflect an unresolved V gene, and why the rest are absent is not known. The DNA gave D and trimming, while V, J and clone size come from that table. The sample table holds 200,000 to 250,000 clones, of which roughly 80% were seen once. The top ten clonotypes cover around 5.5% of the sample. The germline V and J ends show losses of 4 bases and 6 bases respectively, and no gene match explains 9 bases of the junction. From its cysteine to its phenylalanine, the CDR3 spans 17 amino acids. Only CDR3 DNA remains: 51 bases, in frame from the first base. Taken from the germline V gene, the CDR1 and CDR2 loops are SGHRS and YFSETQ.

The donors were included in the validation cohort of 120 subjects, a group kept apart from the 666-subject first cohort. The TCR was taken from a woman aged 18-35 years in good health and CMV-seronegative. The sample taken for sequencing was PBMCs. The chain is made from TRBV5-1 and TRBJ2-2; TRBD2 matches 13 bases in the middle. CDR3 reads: CASSRLTSGRAPGELFF. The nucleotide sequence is TGCGCCAGCAGCCGCTTAACTAGCGGGAGGGCCCCCGGGGAGCTGTTTTTT.